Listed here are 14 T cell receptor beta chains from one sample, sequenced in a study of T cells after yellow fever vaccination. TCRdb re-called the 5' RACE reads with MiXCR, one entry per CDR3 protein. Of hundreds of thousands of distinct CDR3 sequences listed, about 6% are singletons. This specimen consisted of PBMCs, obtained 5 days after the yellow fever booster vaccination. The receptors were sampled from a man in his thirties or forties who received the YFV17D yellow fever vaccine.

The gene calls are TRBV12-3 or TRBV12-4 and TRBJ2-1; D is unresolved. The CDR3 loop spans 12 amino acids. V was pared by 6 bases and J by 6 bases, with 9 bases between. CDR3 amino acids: CASRGLGNEQFF. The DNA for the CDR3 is TGTGCCAGCAGGGGGTTGGGCAATGAGCAGTTCTTC.

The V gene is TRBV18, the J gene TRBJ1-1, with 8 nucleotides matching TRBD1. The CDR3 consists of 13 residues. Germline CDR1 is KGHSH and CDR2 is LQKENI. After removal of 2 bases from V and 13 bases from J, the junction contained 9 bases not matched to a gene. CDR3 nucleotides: TGTGCCAGCTCACCAAATTTCGGACAGGGACATTTCTTT. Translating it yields CASSPNFGQGHFF.

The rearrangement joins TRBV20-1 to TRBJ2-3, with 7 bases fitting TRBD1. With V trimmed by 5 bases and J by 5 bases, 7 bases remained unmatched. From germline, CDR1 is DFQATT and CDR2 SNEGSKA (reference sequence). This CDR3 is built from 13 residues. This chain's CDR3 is CSARRQGGDTQYF. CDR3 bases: TGCAGTGCTCGCCGACAGGGCGGAGATACGCAGTATTTT.

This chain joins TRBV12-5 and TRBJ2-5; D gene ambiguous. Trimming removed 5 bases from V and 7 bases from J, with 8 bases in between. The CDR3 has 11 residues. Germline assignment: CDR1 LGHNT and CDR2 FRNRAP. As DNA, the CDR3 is TGTGCTAGTGGTCCCCTCGCGACCCAGTACTTC. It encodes CASGPLATQYF. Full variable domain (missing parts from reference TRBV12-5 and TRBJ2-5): DARVTQTPRHKVTEMGQEVTMRCQPILGHNTVFWYRQTMMQGLELLAYFRNRAPLDDSGMPKDRFSAEMPDATLATLKIQPSEPRDSAVYFCASGPLATQYFGPGTRLLVL.

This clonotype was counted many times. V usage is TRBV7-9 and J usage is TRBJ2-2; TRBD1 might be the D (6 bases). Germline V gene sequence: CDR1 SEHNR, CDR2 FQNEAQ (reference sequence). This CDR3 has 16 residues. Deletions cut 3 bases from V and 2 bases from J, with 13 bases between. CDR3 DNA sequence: TGTGCCAGCAGCTTTCTTTCGGGACAAAACACCGGGGAGCTGTTTTTT. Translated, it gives CASSFLSGQNTGELFF.

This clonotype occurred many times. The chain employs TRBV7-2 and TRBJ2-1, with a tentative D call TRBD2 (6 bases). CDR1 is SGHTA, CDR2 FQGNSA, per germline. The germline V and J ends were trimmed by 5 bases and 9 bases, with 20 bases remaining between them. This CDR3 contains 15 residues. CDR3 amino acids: CASSPGTFAGAEQFF. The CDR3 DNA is TGTGCCAGCAGCCCAGGGACTTTTGCCGGCGCTGAGCAGTTCTTC.

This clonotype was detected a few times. CDR3 nucleotide sequence: TGCAGTGCTAGAGCGGGGGGTAATAGTCAGCCCCAGCATTTT. This sequence encodes CSARAGGNSQPQHF. This chain links TRBV20-1 with TRBJ1-5, with D tentatively TRBD1 (5 bases). This CDR3 has 14 residues. V lost 1 base and J lost 6, with 13 bases in between. Germline V gene data show CDR1 as DFQATT and CDR2 as SNEGSKA (reference sequence).

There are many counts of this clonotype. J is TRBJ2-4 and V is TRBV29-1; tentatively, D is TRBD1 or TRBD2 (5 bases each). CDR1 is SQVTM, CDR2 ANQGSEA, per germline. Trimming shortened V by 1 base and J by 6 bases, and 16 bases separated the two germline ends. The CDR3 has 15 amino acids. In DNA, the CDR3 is TGCAGCGTTGAAGGTTGGGAAGGGGACGCAAACATTCAGTACTTC. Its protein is CSVEGWEGDANIQYF.

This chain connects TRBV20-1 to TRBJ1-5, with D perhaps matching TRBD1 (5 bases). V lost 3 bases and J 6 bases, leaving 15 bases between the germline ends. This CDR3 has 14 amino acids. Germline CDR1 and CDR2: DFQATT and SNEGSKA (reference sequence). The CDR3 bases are TGCAGTGCTAGGTTATTGGGGGTTGGTCAGCCCCAGCATTTT. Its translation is CSARLLGVGQPQHF.

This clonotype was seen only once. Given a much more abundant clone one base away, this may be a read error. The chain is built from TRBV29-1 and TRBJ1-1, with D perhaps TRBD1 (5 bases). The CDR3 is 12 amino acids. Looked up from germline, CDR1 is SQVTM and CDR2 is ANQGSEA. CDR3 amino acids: CSVAGYHTEVFF. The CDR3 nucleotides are TGCAGCGTTGCAGGGTACCACACTGAAGTTTTCTTT. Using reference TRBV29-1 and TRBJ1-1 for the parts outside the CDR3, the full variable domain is SAVISQKPSRDICQRGTSLTIQCQVDSQVTMMFWYRQQPGQSLTLIATANQGSEATYESGFVIDKFPISRPNLTFSTLTVSNMSPEDSSIYLCSVAGYHTEVFFGQGTRLTVV.

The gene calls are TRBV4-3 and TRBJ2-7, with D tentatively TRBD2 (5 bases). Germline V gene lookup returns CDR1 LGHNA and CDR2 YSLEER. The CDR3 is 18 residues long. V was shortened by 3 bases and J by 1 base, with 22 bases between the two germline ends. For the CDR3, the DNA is TGCGCCAGCAGCCAGGTTGACTCCGGACTCGTCGGTTCCTACGAGCAGTACTTC. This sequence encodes CASSQVDSGLVGSYEQYF.

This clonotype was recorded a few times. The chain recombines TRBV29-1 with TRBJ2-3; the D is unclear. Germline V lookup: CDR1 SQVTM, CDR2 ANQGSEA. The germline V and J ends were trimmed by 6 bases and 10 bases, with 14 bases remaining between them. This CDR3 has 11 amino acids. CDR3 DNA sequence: TGCAGCGTCGCGGACCACTTTTCGCAGTATTTT. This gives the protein CSVADHFSQYF.

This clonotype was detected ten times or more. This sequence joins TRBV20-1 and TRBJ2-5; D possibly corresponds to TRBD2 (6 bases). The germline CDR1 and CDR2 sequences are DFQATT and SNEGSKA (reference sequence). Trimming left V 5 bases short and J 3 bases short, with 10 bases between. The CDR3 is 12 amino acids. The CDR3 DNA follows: TGCAGTGCTCTTAGCGGAAAAGAGACCCAGTACTTC. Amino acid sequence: CSALSGKETQYF.

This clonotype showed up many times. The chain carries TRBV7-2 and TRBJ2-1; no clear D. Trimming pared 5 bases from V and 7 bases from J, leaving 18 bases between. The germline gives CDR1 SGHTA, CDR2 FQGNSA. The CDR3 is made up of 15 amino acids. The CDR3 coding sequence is TGTGCCAGCAGCCCTCTACCCCCCGTAAAAAATGAGCAGTTCTTC. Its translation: CASSPLPPVKNEQFF.